This passage covers 8 T cell receptor beta chains from one sample sequenced in a study of response to subunit inactivated influenza vaccine. TCRdb re-derived calls from the RT-PCR reads in MiXCR, one entry per CDR3 protein. The repertoire consists of hundreds of thousands of distinct CDR3 sequences, with approximately 15% occurring once and the leading ten covering less than 4%. The sequenced sample was CD4+ T cells sorted from PBMCs, obtained approximately 25 months after vaccination. Receptors were obtained from a man between 50 and 69 years old who received an inactivated influenza vaccine.

This clonotype has just a few counts. The V gene is TRBV6-2 or TRBV6-3, the J gene TRBJ2-3; 7 bases align to TRBD1. V lost 6 bases, J lost 6 bases, and 9 bases stayed unmatched. The CDR3 runs to 14 residues. Germline V lookup: CDR1 MNHEY, CDR2 SVGEGT. CDR3 in DNA: TGTGCCAGCAGACCCCGACAGGGCTGGGATACGCAGTATTTT. Protein product: CASRPRQGWDTQYF.

The rearrangement uses TRBV11-1 and TRBJ2-7, with 10 bases identical to TRBD1. This CDR3 spans 15 amino acids. The V and J ends lost 8 bases and 0 bases, in that order; junction bases with no gene match: 7. Germline V gene data show CDR1 as SGHAT and CDR2 as FQDESV (reference sequence). CDR3 sequence: CASVSGTGVSYEQYF. The CDR3 DNA reads TGTGCCAGCGTATCCGGGACAGGGGTCTCCTACGAGCAGTACTTC. The whole variable domain, remainder taken from reference TRBV11-1 and TRBJ2-7, is EAEVAQSPRYKITEKSQAVAFWCDPISGHATLYWYRQILGQGPELLVQFQDESVVDDSQLPKDRFSAERLKGVDSTLKIQPAELGDSAMYLCASVSGTGVSYEQYFGPGTRLTVT.

The chain uses TRBV7-9 and TRBJ2-2, with TRBD1 matching over 8 bases. The V gene end was trimmed by 3 bases and the J gene end by 5 bases; junction bases not matched to a gene: 5. The CDR3 contains 15 residues. From germline, CDR1 is SEHNR and CDR2 FQNEAQ (reference sequence). CDR3 sequence (DNA): TGTGCCAGCAGCTTCGACAGGGGCCGAACCGGGGAGCTGTTTTTT. Translated: CASSFDRGRTGELFF.

The V and J genes are TRBV5-1 and TRBJ1-2; TRBD1 matches 8 bases. The V gene's germline CDR1 is SGHRS and CDR2 YFSETQ. The CDR3 has 13 amino acids. V shed 4 bases and J 8 bases; nucleotides not matched to a gene: 7. CDR3 nucleotide sequence: TGCGCCAGCAGCCGGACAGGGATGGAAGGCTACACCTTC. This encodes CASSRTGMEGYTF.

This clonotype was seen a few times. V is TRBV29-1 and J is TRBJ2-3; the D gene is possibly TRBD2 (5 bases). V was clipped by 6 bases and J by 2 bases, with 12 bases between them. From germline, CDR1 is SQVTM and CDR2 ANQGSEA. The CDR3 has 13 residues. The CDR3 reads CSVTRGYTDTQYF. In DNA, the CDR3 is TGCAGCGTGACTCGGGGTTACACAGATACGCAGTATTTT.

This clonotype has ten or more counts. The chain combines TRBV7-2 with TRBJ1-1; 8 bases map to TRBD1. Germline CDR1 and CDR2: SGHTA and FQGNSA. The length of the CDR3 is 15 residues. V trimming: 4 bases; J trimming: 8 bases; junction bases outside the gene matches: 12. CDR3 coding DNA: TGTGCCAGCAGCTCCCACCCCGGGACAGGATCAGAAGCTTTCTTT. Translation gives CASSSHPGTGSEAFF.

Here the CDR3 reads CSASSSSGAGYEQYF. DNA of the CDR3: TGCAGTGCTAGTTCAAGTAGCGGTGCGGGTTACGAGCAGTACTTC. V is TRBV20-1 and J is TRBJ2-7; weak D call: TRBD2 (6 bases). The V end lost 3 bases, the J end lost 4 bases, and 19 bases lay between the germline ends. CDR1 DFQATT and CDR2 SNEGSKA come from the germline V gene (reference sequence). The CDR3 runs 15 residues.

This clonotype occurred a few times. CDR3: CSAPTSGRVTDTQYF. The DNA of the CDR3 is TGCAGTGCTCCGACTAGCGGGAGAGTCACAGATACGCAGTATTTT. This chain uses TRBV20-1 with TRBJ2-3; 12 bases map to TRBD2. V was clipped by 5 bases and J by 2 bases; unmatched bases: 5. Germline-derived CDR1 and CDR2 are DFQATT and SNEGSKA (reference sequence). This CDR3 has 15 amino acids.